The next 27 T cell receptor beta chains were all read from a single sample in a study of blood T cells in healthy people across ages. Primers used in a second PCR of roughly 6 to 11 cycles were a sample-barcoded 5' primer and a J-beta primer mix. One entry per CDR3 protein, called by TCRdb with MiXCR from the 5' RACE reads. The data hold about 830,000 distinct CDR3 sequences, with roughly 60% observed a single time. The sequencing input was blood. The source is a man aged 30 to 45 in good health.

The sample holds many counts of this clonotype. The rearrangement joins TRBV6-2 or TRBV6-3 to TRBJ2-5; 8 positions agree with TRBD2. The CDR3 runs to 14 residues. Per the germline V gene, CDR1 is MNHEY and CDR2 is SVGEGT. The V and J ends lost 8 bases and 3 bases, in that order; junction bases with no gene match: 8. CDR3 region: CASVNSGSKETQYF. Written as DNA, the CDR3 is TGTGCCAGCGTGAACAGCGGGAGTAAAGAGACCCAGTACTTC.

The rearrangement uses TRBV10-1 and TRBJ2-5; D gene uncertain. With the DNA end fitting TRBJ2-7 better, the J assignment may be wrong. Germline V CDR1 and CDR2: WNHNN, SYGVQD (reference sequence). This CDR3 comprises 12 residues. CDR3 loop: CASTPDPDEQYF. The CDR3 DNA is TGCGCCAGCACCCCAGACCCGGACGAGCAGTACTTC.

This clonotype was seen more than once but under ten times. This chain links TRBV15 with TRBJ2-7; D is tentatively TRBD1 or TRBD2 (5 bases each). Per the germline V gene, CDR1 is LNHNV and CDR2 is YYDKDF (reference sequence). V lost 2 bases and J 1 base, leaving 12 bases between the germline ends. The CDR3 contains 15 residues. This CDR3 reads CATSRSRDGSYEQYF. The CDR3 coding sequence is TGTGCCACCAGCAGATCCCGGGACGGATCCTACGAGCAGTACTTC.

The V gene is TRBV6-5, the J gene TRBJ1-2; D ambiguous. V lost 3 bases and J 8 bases, leaving 13 bases between the germline ends. Germline V gene lookup returns CDR1 MNHEY and CDR2 SVGAGI. The CDR3 has 13 amino acids. The CDR3 DNA reads TGTGCCAGCAGTTATATGAGGTCGCGGGGCTACACCTTC. Amino acid sequence: CASSYMRSRGYTF.

In its sample, this clonotype was seen a few times. This chain joins TRBV9 and TRBJ1-1; D perhaps matches TRBD1 (5 bases). This CDR3 contains 17 residues. CDR1 SGDLS and CDR2 YYNGEE come from the germline V gene. V gave up 0 bases and J gave up 2 bases, with 17 bases separating them. The CDR3 here is CASSVAGGDGFNTEAFF. Written as DNA, the CDR3 is TGTGCCAGCAGCGTAGCCGGTGGGGACGGGTTCAACACTGAAGCTTTCTTT.

The V gene is TRBV2, the J gene TRBJ2-5; a possible D gene is TRBD1 (5 bases). CDR1 is SNHLY and CDR2 is FYNNEI in the germline V gene. The CDR3 loop spans 16 amino acids. V dropped 7 bases and J dropped 11 bases, with 29 bases sitting between them. As DNA, the CDR3 is TGTGCCAGCACCGGCAGGGAAGGACCAAACTCCTACGTGCAGTACTTC. Protein: CASTGREGPNSYVQYF.

This clonotype appeared a few times. This chain connects TRBV28 to TRBJ1-2; TRBD1 matches at 9 bases. V was pared by 8 bases and J by 4 bases, with 8 bases of the junction left unmatched. The CDR3 consists of 14 residues. Germline V CDR1 and CDR2: MDHEN, SYDVKM. CDR3 amino acids: CASALTGGGYGYTF. Here the CDR3 DNA reads TGTGCCAGCGCCTTAACAGGGGGCGGCTATGGCTACACCTTC.

The gene calls are TRBV7-9 and TRBJ1-2, with 9 positions matching TRBD1. Germline CDR1 and CDR2: SEHNR and FQNEAQ (reference sequence). CDR3 length: 14 amino acids. With V trimmed by 8 bases and J by 5 bases, 9 bases remained unmatched. For the CDR3, the DNA is TGTGCCAGCGGGGGACAGGGTTGGTTGTATGGCTACACCTTC. Encoded protein: CASGGQGWLYGYTF.

This clonotype was seen more than once but under ten times. The chain employs TRBV27 and TRBJ2-5; 9 bases align to TRBD1. The V and J ends lost 5 bases and 1 base, in that order; junction bases with no gene match: 5. The germline gives CDR1 MNHEY, CDR2 SMNVEV (reference sequence). The CDR3 is 15 residues long. CDR3 sequence: CASSGRTGVQETQYF. The CDR3 DNA sequence: TGTGCCAGCAGTGGGAGGACAGGGGTCCAAGAGACCCAGTACTTC.

The chain joins TRBV3-1 to TRBJ2-1; 14 bases align to TRBD2. V lost 0 bases to trimming and J lost 3 bases; unmatched junction nucleotides: 22. The CDR3 loop spans 24 amino acids. Germline V gene lookup returns CDR1 LGHDT and CDR2 YNNKEL (reference sequence). CDR3 nucleotides: TGTGCCAGCAGCCAAGATACCCGCATTCTAGACGTGACTAGCGGGGGGGCCCTCTACAATGAGCAGTTCTTC. It specifies CASSQDTRILDVTSGGALYNEQFF.

This clonotype was seen more than once but under ten times. The gene calls are TRBV4-3 and TRBJ2-7, with 8 positions matching TRBD1. The CDR3 totals 15 residues. Germline CDR1 is LGHNA and CDR2 is YSLEER. The trim removed 1 base at V and 6 bases at J, leaving 8 bases unmatched. DNA for the CDR3: TGCGCCAGCAGCCAAGTCGACAGGGGTCTGACCGAGCAGTACTTC. Its protein is CASSQVDRGLTEQYF.

The chain has TRBV28 and TRBJ2-4, with TRBD2 identical over 10 bases. Matching the DNA end better, TRBJ2-5 makes the J call doubtful. The CDR3 runs to 17 residues. Germline values: CDR1 MDHEN, CDR2 SYDVKM. The CDR3 protein is CASSLGASGSSRETQYF. The DNA of the CDR3 is TGTGCCAGCAGTTTAGGGGCTAGCGGGAGCTCTCGGGAGACCCAGTACTTC.

The chain carries TRBV20-1 and TRBJ2-5, with a tentative D call TRBD2 (6 bases). Trimming left V 6 bases short and J 5 bases short, with 16 bases between. The germline V gene has CDR1 DFQATT and CDR2 SNEGSKA (reference sequence). The CDR3 covers 13 residues. The DNA of the CDR3 is TGCAGTGCCGTAGCGGTGAATCAGGAGACCCAGTACTTC. This sequence encodes CSAVAVNQETQYF.

The chain recombines TRBV7-9 with TRBJ2-7, with 7 nucleotides matching TRBD2. This CDR3 is built from 15 residues. Germline V CDR1 and CDR2: SEHNR, FQNEAQ (reference sequence). Trimming removed 4 bases from V and 2 bases from J; junction bases left unmatched: 8. The CDR3 loop reads CASSSLGRRPYEQYF. Written as DNA, the CDR3 is TGTGCCAGCAGCTCCCTCGGGAGGCGGCCCTACGAGCAGTACTTC.

This clonotype was observed a handful of times. J is TRBJ1-5 and V is TRBV14; D gene ambiguous. In germline, CDR1 is SGHDN, CDR2 FVKESK. The CDR3 has 13 residues. Between the trimmed V and J ends, which lost 2 bases and 1 base, there was a span of 3 bases. The CDR3 region is CASSQMSNQPQHF. For the CDR3, the DNA is TGTGCCAGCAGCCAAATGAGCAATCAGCCCCAGCATTTT.

The chain is built from TRBV12-3 or TRBV12-4 and TRBJ1-1, with a weak D call TRBD1 (5 bases). V was trimmed by 8 bases and J by 5 bases, leaving 12 bases between them. The CDR3 has 12 amino acids. The CDR3 nucleotides read TGTGCCAGCCAGGCAGGGTGGACTGAAGCTTTCTTT. Amino acid sequence: CASQAGWTEAFF.

V and J are TRBV6-5 and TRBJ2-3; D is undetermined. This CDR3 contains 14 residues. The V end lost 5 bases, the J end lost 0 bases, and 9 bases lay between the germline ends. Looked up from germline, CDR1 is MNHEY and CDR2 is SVGAGI. CDR3 DNA sequence: TGTGCCAGCAGTCTCCTGGACAGCACAGATACGCAGTATTTT. This codes for CASSLLDSTDTQYF.

The chain joins TRBV20-1 to TRBJ2-2; 9 bases fit TRBD1. V dropped 3 bases and J dropped 5; count of bases not matched to a gene: 7. Germline V lookup: CDR1 DFQATT, CDR2 SNEGSKA (reference sequence). The CDR3 runs to 15 residues. Written as DNA, the CDR3 is TGCAGTGCTAGGGCCCACAGGGGGCGGACCGGGGAGCTGTTTTTT. This gives the protein CSARAHRGRTGELFF.

The V and J genes are TRBV7-2 and TRBJ1-6; D gene ambiguous. The germline gives CDR1 SGHTA, CDR2 FQGNSA. This CDR3 spans 14 amino acids. Trimming took off 1 base at V and 4 bases at J, with 5 bases between the two ends. CDR3 region: CASSLVQYNSPLHF. The CDR3, as DNA: TGTGCCAGCAGCTTAGTTCAGTATAATTCACCCCTCCACTTT.

Regarding this clonotype: One end of the junction varies from germline; a read error may be responsible. J is TRBJ1-2 and V is TRBV18; D not resolved. The germline V gene has CDR1 KGHSH and CDR2 LQKENI. The CDR3 is 12 residues long. The CDR3 DNA reads as TGTGCCAGCGCACCCCAGGAGGATGGCTACACCTTC. Translating gives CASAPQEDGYTF.

The V gene is TRBV7-2, the J gene TRBJ1-4; possibly TRBD1 for D (6 bases). This CDR3 region has 14 residues. V was shortened by 5 bases and J by 7 bases, with 14 bases between the two germline ends. Germline lookup yields CDR1 SGHTA and CDR2 FQGNSA. The CDR3 reads CASSRAGAAEKLFF. Here the CDR3 DNA reads TGTGCCAGCAGCCGGGCGGGGGCGGCTGAAAAACTGTTTTTT. The entire variable domain, with the rest obtained from reference TRBV7-2 and TRBJ1-4, is as follows: GAGVSQSPSNKVTEKGKDVELRCDPISGHTALYWYRQSLGQGLEFLIYFQGNSAPDKSGLPSDRFSAERTGGSVSTLTIQRTQQEDSAVYLCASSRAGAAEKLFFGSGTQLSVL.

This clonotype was detected a few times. The rearrangement uses TRBV7-2 and TRBJ2-7, with TRBD1 identical over 7 bases. The CDR3 covers 14 residues. Trimming removed 5 bases from V and 5 bases from J; junction bases left unmatched: 9. CDR1 and CDR2 (germline): SGHTA, FQGNSA. The CDR3 region has the DNA TGTGCCAGCAGCCCAGCTCGAGGGGGCAACGAGCAGTACTTC. Its protein product is CASSPARGGNEQYF.

This clonotype was observed a few times. The V and J genes are TRBV7-2 and TRBJ1-2; no definite D call. Trimming took 6 bases from V and 4 from J, leaving 12 bases between them. The germline V gene has CDR1 SGHTA and CDR2 FQGNSA. This CDR3 region has 13 residues. The CDR3 here is CASSPDGSYGYTF. The CDR3 DNA reads TGTGCCAGCAGTCCCGACGGAAGCTATGGCTACACCTTC.

In this sample, this clonotype turned up a few times. The V call is TRBV29-1, the J call TRBJ1-1; possibly TRBD1 for D (6 bases). The CDR3 loop spans 15 amino acids. From germline, CDR1 is SQVTM and CDR2 ANQGSEA. Trimming took 1 base from V and 4 from J, leaving 16 bases between them. As DNA, the CDR3 is TGCAGCGTTGAAGGACCCCAGGGGCACAGCACTGAAGCTTTCTTT. It is translated as CSVEGPQGHSTEAFF.

V usage is TRBV15 and J usage is TRBJ2-1; 16 bases agree with TRBD2. With V trimmed by 6 bases and J by 8 bases, 4 bases remained unmatched. The CDR3 has 15 amino acids. Germline V gene data show CDR1 as LNHNV and CDR2 as YYDKDF (reference sequence). CDR3 region: CATRTGTSGRDEQFF. Here the CDR3 DNA reads TGTGCCACCAGAACAGGGACTAGCGGGAGGGATGAGCAGTTCTTC.

The CDR3 loop reads CASRPTEIQGKGETQYF. The CDR3 DNA reads as TGTGCCAGCAGACCCACCGAGATCCAGGGAAAGGGGGAGACCCAGTACTTC. The J gene is TRBJ2-7, the V gene TRBV28, with D perhaps matching TRBD1 (5 bases). Gene TRBJ2-5 matches the end of the DNA better, so the J call may be wrong. The CDR3 contains 17 residues. The germline V gene has CDR1 MDHEN and CDR2 SYDVKM.

The chain combines TRBV27 with TRBJ2-5; 8 bases map to TRBD2. The CDR3 is made up of 15 amino acids. The trim removed 2 bases at V and 2 bases at J, leaving 4 bases unmatched. The V gene's germline CDR1 is MNHEY and CDR2 SMNVEV (reference sequence). In nucleotides, the CDR3 is TGTGCCAGCAGTTTAGCGGGGGGACCACAAGAGACCCAGTACTTC. This encodes CASSLAGGPQETQYF.